This TCR beta chain is from a study of naive and memory T cell subsets. The beta constant-region primer was an equimolar mix of two oligonucleotides covering TRBC1 and TRBC2. MiXCR, applied by TCRdb to the UMI-ligation and nested PCR reads, yields one record per CDR3 protein. This sample has around 160,000 distinct CDR3 sequences, with approximately 17% found just once. Cells stained for CD3, CD4, CD8, CD45RA, CD27 and viability were sorted into four CD45RA/CD27 subsets. V lost 5 bases to trimming and J lost 4 bases; unmatched junction nucleotides: 11. Per the germline V gene, CDR1 is MDHEN and CDR2 is SYDVKM. The CDR3 consists of 16 residues.

This receptor was identified in a human donor in good health. The sample was naive CD4+ T cells from blood. The chain is built from TRBV28 and TRBJ2-7, with 10 positions matching TRBD2. The CDR3 reads CASSAQLAGLRYEQYF. The CDR3 coding sequence is TGTGCCAGCAGTGCCCAACTAGCGGGATTACGGTACGAGCAGTACTTC.